These 27 T cell receptor beta chains originate from one sample sequenced in a study of T cell responses to AZD1222 COVID-19 vaccine (dated by TCRdb to 2020 to 2023). Reading the label with the study, this specimen's time point is: baseline before first vaccination. Receptor amplification or capture employed the immunoSEQ multiplex PCR assay. Not all clones reach the TCRdb copy of this immuneACCESS table, which keeps in-frame sequences only. Checked studies attribute under half of the gap to unresolved V genes and leave the rest unexplained. The sample records about 53,000 clones, approximately 84% of which are singletons. The ten biggest clones cover 25% to 30% of the sample. This material consisted of peripheral blood, taken on day 0 of AZD1222 vaccination. The source is an adult in good health.

This clone appeared a single time. V usage is TRBV27 and J usage is TRBJ2-7; 11 bases line up with TRBD2. Germline CDR1 and CDR2: MNHEY and SMNVEV (reference sequence). The J segment lost 2 bases and the V segment lost 4 bases, leaving 4 bases of the junction unmatched. This CDR3 region has 15 residues. The CDR3 sequence is CASSSLAGVAYEQYF. CDR3 coding DNA: TGTGCCAGCAGTTCACTAGCGGGAGTGGCCTACGAGCAGTACTTC.

The chain joins TRBV19 to TRBJ2-1, with TRBD1 as a possible D gene (9 bases). V lost 7 bases and J lost 0, with 16 bases in between. CDR3 length equals 16 residues. CDR1 is LNHDA and CDR2 is SQIVND in the germline V gene (reference sequence). The CDR3 region is CASIAGQGSSYNEQFF. The CDR3 DNA follows: TGTGCCAGTATAGCGGGACAGGGCAGCTCCTACAATGAGCAGTTCTTC.

The chain recombines TRBV11-3 with TRBJ2-7, with D possibly matching TRBD1 (6 bases). Germline loops: CDR1 SGHNT, CDR2 YENEEA. V was trimmed by 5 bases and J by 2 bases, leaving 13 bases between them. The CDR3 extends over 14 amino acids. CDR3: CASSPWDKTYEQYF. CDR3 bases: TGTGCCAGCAGCCCCTGGGACAAAACCTACGAGCAGTACTTC.

This clone was seen only a few times. The CDR3 here is CASSYTTGQARANQPQHF. The CDR3 DNA reads TGTGCCAGCAGTTACACAACCGGACAGGCCCGGGCCAATCAGCCCCAGCATTTT. V gene TRBV6-2 or TRBV6-3 combines with J gene TRBJ1-5, with 7 bases matching TRBD1. CDR1 is MNHEY and CDR2 is SVGEGT in the germline V gene. This CDR3 is 18 amino acids long. The V gene end was trimmed by 2 bases and the J gene end by 3 bases; junction bases not matched to a gene: 13.

The chain is built from TRBV5-4 and TRBJ2-7, with D perhaps being TRBD1 or TRBD2 (5 bases each). Germline lookup yields CDR1 SGHNT and CDR2 YYREEE (reference sequence). Trimming stripped 3 bases from V and 6 bases from J, with 16 bases between. The CDR3 has 14 amino acids. As DNA, the CDR3 is TGTGCCAGCAGCTCGCAAGGGACCTCGAGCGAGCAGTACTTC. This gives the protein CASSSQGTSSEQYF.

Here the CDR3 DNA reads TGTGCCAGCAGCCAAGATTTGGCTAGCGGCACAGATACGCAGTATTTT. Protein product: CASSQDLASGTDTQYF. V and J are TRBV3-1 (or the pseudogene TRBV3-2) and TRBJ2-3, with a weak D call TRBD2 (6 bases). V lost 0 bases to trimming and J lost 1 base, with 11 bases between them. The CDR3 is 16 residues long. Germline CDR1 is LGHDT and CDR2 is YNNKEL (reference sequence).

The chain has TRBV27 and TRBJ2-7; 13 bases map to TRBD2. This CDR3 has 15 amino acids. Per germline, CDR1 MNHEY and CDR2 SMNVEV (reference sequence). With 4 bases clipped from V and 5 bases from J, the junction kept 5 bases outside the gene matches. The CDR3 DNA sequence: TGTGCCAGCAGTTCAGGGACTAGCGGGAAACACGAGCAGTACTTC. It specifies CASSSGTSGKHEQYF.

This clone was seen once. The V and J genes are TRBV28 and TRBJ2-1; possibly TRBD2 for D (5 bases). The CDR3 runs to 16 residues. Trimming took 4 bases from V and 0 from J, leaving 13 bases between them. Germline loops: CDR1 MDHEN, CDR2 SYDVKM. The CDR3 region has the DNA TGTGCCAGCAGTTCCGCTGAAGCGGACTCCTACAATGAGCAGTTCTTC. This translates into CASSSAEADSYNEQFF.

This clone was observed a single time. This rearrangement joins TRBV3-1 (or the pseudogene TRBV3-2) to TRBJ1-2, with 7 positions matching TRBD1. CDR1 LGHDT and CDR2 YNNKEL come from the germline V gene (reference sequence). CDR3 length: 15 residues. V lost 1 base, J lost 4 bases, and 6 bases stayed unmatched. The CDR3 nucleotides are TGTGCCAGCAGCCAAGGGGCGGGACAGAGCTATGGCTACACCTTC. It translates to CASSQGAGQSYGYTF.

This clone showed up just once. This sequence joins TRBV6-1 and TRBJ1-1, with 7 positions matching TRBD1. J was trimmed by 3 bases and V by 4 bases; bases with no gene match: 2. This CDR3 region has 13 residues. Germline CDR1 and CDR2: MNHNS and SASEGT. CDR3 sequence (DNA): TGTGCCAGCAGTGTACAGGGGTACACTGAAGCTTTCTTT. Amino acids: CASSVQGYTEAFF.

The V gene is TRBV5-5, the J gene TRBJ1-2; tentatively, D is TRBD1 (6 bases). The germline V gene has CDR1 SGHKS and CDR2 YYEKEE (reference sequence). The CDR3 length is 15 residues. Trimming pared 1 base from V and 2 bases from J, leaving 12 bases between. DNA of the CDR3: TGTGCCAGCAGCTTGTTTGGGGACATGAACTATGGCTACACCTTC. Its translation: CASSLFGDMNYGYTF.

The rearrangement joins TRBV10-3 to TRBJ2-5; 8 bases agree with TRBD1. CDR3 size: 11 residues. Trimming removed 10 bases from V and 7 bases from J; junction bases left unmatched: 5. CDR1 ENHRY and CDR2 SYGVKD come from the germline V gene. CDR3 sequence: CATGTGGTQYF. The CDR3 bases are TGTGCCACCGGAACAGGGGGGACCCAGTACTTC.

V and J are TRBV30 and TRBJ1-1, with D maybe TRBD1 (6 bases). Per the germline V gene, CDR1 is GTSNPN and CDR2 is SVGIG (reference sequence). V was cut by 1 base and J by 3 bases, with 12 bases left in between. The CDR3 totals 14 residues. CDR3 loop: CAWSGGRGDTEAFF. The CDR3 bases are TGTGCCTGGAGTGGGGGAAGGGGGGACACTGAAGCTTTCTTT.

This clone was seen a single time. The CDR3 loop is CASSPGQVEPQHF. The DNA for the CDR3 is TGTGCCAGCTCACCGGGACAGGTAGAGCCCCAGCATTTT. This sequence joins TRBV18 and TRBJ1-5; 8 bases align to TRBD1. CDR1 is KGHSH, CDR2 LQKENI, per germline. The CDR3 consists of 13 residues. Losses at the gene ends were 3 bases for V and 8 bases for J; bases not matched to a gene: 3.

This chain connects TRBV5-1 to TRBJ2-7; D ambiguous. Germline CDR1 is SGHRS and CDR2 is YFSETQ. V was trimmed by 8 bases and J by 1 base, leaving 10 bases between them. CDR3 size: 12 residues. The CDR3 loop reads CASPGRSYEQYF. DNA for the CDR3: TGCGCCAGTCCAGGCCGTTCCTACGAGCAGTACTTC.

The chain combines TRBV5-6 with TRBJ2-7, with 13 positions matching TRBD2. J gave up 6 bases and V 0 bases, and 0 bases lay outside the gene matches. This CDR3 contains 14 residues. Germline-derived CDR1 and CDR2 are SGHDT and YYEEEE. The CDR3 bases are TGTGCCAGCAGCTTGGGACTAGCGGGAGGCGAGCAGTACTTC. Translation: CASSLGLAGGEQYF.

The J gene is TRBJ1-5, the V gene TRBV24-1; D unclear. The CDR3 is 16 residues long. The germline V gene has CDR1 KGHDR and CDR2 SFDVKD. V gave up 2 bases and J gave up 4 bases, with 14 bases separating them. CDR3 bases: TGTGCCACCAGTGATTCTAGGCGGATAGGGAATCAGCCCCAGCATTTT. Protein product: CATSDSRRIGNQPQHF.

In its sample, this clone is medium-sized (0.01 to 0.1%). DNA for the CDR3: TGTGCCAGCAGCCCAGCAGGGGAATATGGCTACACCTTC. It translates to CASSPAGEYGYTF. The chain couples TRBV3-1 (or the pseudogene TRBV3-2) to TRBJ1-2; possible D gene TRBD1, 6 bases. CDR3 length: 13 amino acids. Trimming took 4 bases from V and 5 from J, leaving 11 bases between them. CDR1 LGHDT and CDR2 YNNKEL come from the germline V gene (reference sequence).

This clone was counted a few times. The rearrangement links TRBV27 to TRBJ1-6; 9 positions agree with TRBD1. There are 15 residues in the CDR3. Germline V gives CDR1 MNHEY, CDR2 SMNVEV (reference sequence). Losses at the gene ends were 5 bases for V and 10 bases for J; bases not matched to a gene: 9. In DNA form, the CDR3 reads TGTGCCAGCAGTCGAAAACAGGGGGCAGAGTCACCCCTCCACTTT. This translates into CASSRKQGAESPLHF.

The table lists this clone with a few counts. The V gene is TRBV7-2, the J gene TRBJ2-6, with D uncertain. The V gene lost 7 bases and the J gene lost 0 bases, with 10 bases spanning the gap. The CDR3 has 15 amino acids. Per germline, CDR1 SGHTA and CDR2 FQGNSA. In DNA, the CDR3 is TGTGCCAGCAACCTACAGAGCTCTGGGGCCAACGTCCTGACTTTC. Encoded protein: CASNLQSSGANVLTF.

This clone was counted a few times. The rearrangement links TRBV4-2 to TRBJ1-3; no definite D call. There are 15 residues in the CDR3. The germline CDR1 and CDR2 sequences are LGHNA and YNFKEQ. V was shortened by 0 bases and J by 4 bases, with 10 bases between the two germline ends. The CDR3, as DNA: TGTGCCAGCAGCCAAGAGCGCCAAAGGGGAAACACCATATATTTT. Protein sequence: CASSQERQRGNTIYF.

This chain links TRBV4-3 with TRBJ1-2; possibly TRBD1 for D (5 bases). The germline CDR1 and CDR2 sequences are LGHNA and YSLEER. The CDR3 length is 15 residues. V lost 0 bases, J lost 3 bases, and 11 bases lay in between. As DNA, the CDR3 is TGCGCCAGCAGCCAAGATAGGGGCACTCACTATGGCTACACCTTC. Translation: CASSQDRGTHYGYTF.

Only a few counts were recorded for this clone. The chain employs TRBV2 and TRBJ1-1; no definite D call. CDR1 and CDR2 from the germline V gene are SNHLY and FYNNEI. CDR3 length equals 12 residues. V lost 3 bases and J lost 11, with 13 bases in between. The CDR3 DNA reads as TGTGCCAGCAGTGATCAAAACACGGGCGCTTTCTTT. It specifies CASSDQNTGAFF.

In its sample, this clone is medium-sized. The rearrangement uses TRBV11-2 and TRBJ2-7; D is uncertain. Trimming removed 1 base at V and 2 bases at J, with 9 bases between. This CDR3 has 14 amino acids. In germline, CDR1 is SGHAT, CDR2 FQNNGV. In nucleotides, the CDR3 is TGTGCCAGCAGCTTAGGGTCTGAAGCCTACGAGCAGTACTTC. It specifies CASSLGSEAYEQYF.

The rearrangement uses TRBV11-1 and TRBJ1-6; D unresolved. Germline V gene lookup returns CDR1 SGHAT and CDR2 FQDESV (reference sequence). This CDR3 is built from 12 residues. Trimming took 1 base from V and 9 from J, leaving 4 bases between them. The CDR3 protein is CASSLGGSPLHF. CDR3 sequence (DNA): TGTGCCAGCAGCTTAGGGGGTTCACCCCTCCACTTT.

V usage is TRBV7-9 and J usage is TRBJ1-1; D is possibly TRBD1 (5 bases). V was cut by 5 bases and J by 2 bases, with 15 bases left in between. This CDR3 has 15 amino acids. Germline V gene data show CDR1 as SEHNR and CDR2 as FQNEAQ (reference sequence). The CDR3 is CASSLGLGPNTEAFF. The CDR3, as DNA: TGTGCCAGCAGCCTAGGGTTGGGGCCAAACACTGAAGCTTTCTTT.

A single count supports this clone. The chain uses TRBV7-2 and TRBJ1-1, with D unresolved. With 5 bases removed from V and 4 bases from J, the gap between germline ends came to 20 bases. Germline assignment: CDR1 SGHTA and CDR2 FQGNSA. The CDR3 loop spans 16 amino acids. The CDR3 loop reads CASSRGPVKGGTEAFF. The DNA for the CDR3 is TGTGCCAGCAGCCGTGGACCGGTGAAGGGTGGCACTGAAGCTTTCTTT.